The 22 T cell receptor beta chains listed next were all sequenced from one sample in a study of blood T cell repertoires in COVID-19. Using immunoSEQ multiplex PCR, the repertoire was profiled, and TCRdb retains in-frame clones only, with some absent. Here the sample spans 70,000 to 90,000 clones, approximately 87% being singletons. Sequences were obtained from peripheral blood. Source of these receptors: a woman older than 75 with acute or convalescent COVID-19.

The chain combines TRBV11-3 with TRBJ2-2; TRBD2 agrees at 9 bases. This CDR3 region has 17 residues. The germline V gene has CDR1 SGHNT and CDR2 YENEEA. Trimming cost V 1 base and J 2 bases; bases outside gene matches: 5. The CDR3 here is CASSLASAGGNTGELFF. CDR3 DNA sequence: TGTGCCAGCAGCTTAGCCTCAGCGGGAGGCAACACCGGGGAGCTGTTTTTT.

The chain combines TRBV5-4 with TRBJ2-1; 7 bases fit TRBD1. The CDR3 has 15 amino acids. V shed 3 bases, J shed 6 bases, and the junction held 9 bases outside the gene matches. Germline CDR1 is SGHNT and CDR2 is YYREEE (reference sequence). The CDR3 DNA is TGTGCCAGCAGCTCCAAAGGACAGGTCGTCAATGAGCAGTTCTTC. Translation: CASSSKGQVVNEQFF.

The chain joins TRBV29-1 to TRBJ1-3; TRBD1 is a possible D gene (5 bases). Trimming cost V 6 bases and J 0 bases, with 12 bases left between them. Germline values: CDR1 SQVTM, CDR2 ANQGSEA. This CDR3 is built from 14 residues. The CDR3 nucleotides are TGCAGCGTCTTTACAGGTTCCTCTGGAAACACCATATATTTT. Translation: CSVFTGSSGNTIYF.

The CDR3 is CASSEGTSVFQYF. In DNA form, the CDR3 reads TGTGCCAGCAGTGAAGGGACTTCCGTTTTTCAGTATTTT. This sequence joins TRBV6-1 and TRBJ2-3; perhaps TRBD2 as D (5 bases). The CDR3 is 13 residues long. V lost 1 base and J lost 12, with 14 bases in between. CDR1 and CDR2 from the germline V gene are MNHNS and SASEGT.

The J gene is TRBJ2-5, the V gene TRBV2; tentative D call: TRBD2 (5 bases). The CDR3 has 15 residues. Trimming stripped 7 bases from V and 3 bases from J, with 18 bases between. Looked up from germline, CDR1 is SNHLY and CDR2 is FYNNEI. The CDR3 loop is CASTEGPTAKETQYF. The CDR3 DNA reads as TGTGCCAGCACTGAGGGCCCCACCGCGAAAGAGACCCAGTACTTC.

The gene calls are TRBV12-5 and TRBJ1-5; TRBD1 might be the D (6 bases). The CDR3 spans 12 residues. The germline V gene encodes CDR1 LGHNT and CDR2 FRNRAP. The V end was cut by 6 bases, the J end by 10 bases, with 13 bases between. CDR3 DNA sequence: TGTGCTAGTGGCCCACAGGGTGACCCCCAGCATTTT. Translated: CASGPQGDPQHF.

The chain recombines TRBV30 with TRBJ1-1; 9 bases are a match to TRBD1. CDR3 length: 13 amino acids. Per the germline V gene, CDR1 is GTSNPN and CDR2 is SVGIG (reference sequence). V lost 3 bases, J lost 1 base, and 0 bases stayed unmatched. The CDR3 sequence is CAWRDRGNTEAFF. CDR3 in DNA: TGTGCCTGGAGGGACAGGGGGAACACTGAAGCTTTCTTT.

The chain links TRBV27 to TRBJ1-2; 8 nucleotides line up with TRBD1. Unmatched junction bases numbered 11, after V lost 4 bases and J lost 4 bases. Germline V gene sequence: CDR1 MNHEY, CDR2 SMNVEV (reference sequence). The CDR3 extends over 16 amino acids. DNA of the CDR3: TGTGCCAGCAGTTCCGGGACAGGTGAACATGGCTATGGCTACACCTTC. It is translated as CASSSGTGEHGYGYTF.

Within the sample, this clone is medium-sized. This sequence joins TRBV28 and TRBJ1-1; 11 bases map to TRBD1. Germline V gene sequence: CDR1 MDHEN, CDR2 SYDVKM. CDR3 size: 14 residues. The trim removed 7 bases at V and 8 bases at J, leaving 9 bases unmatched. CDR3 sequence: CASTIGQGAREAFF. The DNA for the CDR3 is TGTGCCAGCACCATAGGACAGGGGGCTCGAGAAGCTTTCTTT. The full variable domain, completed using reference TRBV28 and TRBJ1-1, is DVKVTQSSRYLVKRTGEKVFLECVQDMDHENMFWYRQDPGLGLRLIYFSYDVKMKEKGDIPEGYSVSREKKERFSLILESASTNQTSMYLCASTIGQGAREAFFGQGTRLTVV.

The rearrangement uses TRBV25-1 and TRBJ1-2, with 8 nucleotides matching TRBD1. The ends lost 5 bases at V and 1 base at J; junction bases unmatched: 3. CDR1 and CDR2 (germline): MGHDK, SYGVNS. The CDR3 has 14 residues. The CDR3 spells CASSYTGGNYGYTF. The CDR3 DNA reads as TGTGCCAGCAGTTACACAGGGGGTAACTATGGCTACACCTTC.

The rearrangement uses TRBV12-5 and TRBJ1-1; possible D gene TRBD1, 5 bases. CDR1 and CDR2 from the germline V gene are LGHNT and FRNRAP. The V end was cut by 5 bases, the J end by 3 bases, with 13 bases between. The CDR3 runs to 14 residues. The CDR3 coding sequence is TGTGCTAGTGGTACTATTCCAGGGTACACTGAAGCTTTCTTT. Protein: CASGTIPGYTEAFF.

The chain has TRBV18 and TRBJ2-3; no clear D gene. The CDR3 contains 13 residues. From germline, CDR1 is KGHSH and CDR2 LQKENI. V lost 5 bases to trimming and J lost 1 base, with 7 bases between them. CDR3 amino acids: CASSFSRTDTQYF. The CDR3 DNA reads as TGTGCCAGCTCATTCAGTCGCACAGATACGCAGTATTTT.

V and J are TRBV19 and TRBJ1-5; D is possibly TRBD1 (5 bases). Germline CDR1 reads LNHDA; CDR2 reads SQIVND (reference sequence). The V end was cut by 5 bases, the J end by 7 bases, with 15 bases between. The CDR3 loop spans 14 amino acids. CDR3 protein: CASSPGGGGQPQHF. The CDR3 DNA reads TGTGCCAGTAGTCCTGGGGGGGGAGGCCAGCCCCAGCATTTT.

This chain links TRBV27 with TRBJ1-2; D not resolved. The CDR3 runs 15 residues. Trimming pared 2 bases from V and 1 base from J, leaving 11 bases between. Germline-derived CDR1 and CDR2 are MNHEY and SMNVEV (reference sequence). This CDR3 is CASSLAPGFNYGYTF. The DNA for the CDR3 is TGTGCCAGCAGTTTAGCCCCGGGGTTTAACTATGGCTACACCTTC.

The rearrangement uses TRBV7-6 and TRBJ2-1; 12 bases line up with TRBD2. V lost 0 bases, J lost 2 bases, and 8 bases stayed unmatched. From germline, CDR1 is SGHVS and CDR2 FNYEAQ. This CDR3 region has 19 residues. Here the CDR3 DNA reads TGTGCCAGCAGCTTAGCCTGGGGGAGGACTAGCGGGGCCTACAATGAGCAGTTCTTC. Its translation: CASSLAWGRTSGAYNEQFF.

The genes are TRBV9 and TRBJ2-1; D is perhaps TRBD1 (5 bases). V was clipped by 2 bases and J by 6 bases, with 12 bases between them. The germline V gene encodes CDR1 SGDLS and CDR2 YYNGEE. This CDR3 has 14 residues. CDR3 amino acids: CASSVGQGFNEQFF. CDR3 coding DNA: TGTGCCAGCAGCGTTGGTCAGGGTTTCAATGAGCAGTTCTTC.

For the CDR3, the DNA is TGTGCCAGTAACCCTAGGGGGTTAACGAACACCGGGGAGCTGTTTTTT. It specifies CASNPRGLTNTGELFF. The chain employs TRBV19 and TRBJ2-2; the D gene is possibly TRBD1 (6 bases). Germline V gives CDR1 LNHDA, CDR2 SQIVND (reference sequence). V was shortened by 7 bases and J by 0 bases, with 15 bases between the two germline ends. The CDR3 runs to 16 residues.

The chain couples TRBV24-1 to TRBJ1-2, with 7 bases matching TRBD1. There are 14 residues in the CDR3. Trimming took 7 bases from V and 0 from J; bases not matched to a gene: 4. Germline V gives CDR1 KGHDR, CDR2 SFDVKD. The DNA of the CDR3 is TGTGCCACCAGCGGGACAGCCTCTAACTATGGCTACACCTTC. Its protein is CATSGTASNYGYTF.

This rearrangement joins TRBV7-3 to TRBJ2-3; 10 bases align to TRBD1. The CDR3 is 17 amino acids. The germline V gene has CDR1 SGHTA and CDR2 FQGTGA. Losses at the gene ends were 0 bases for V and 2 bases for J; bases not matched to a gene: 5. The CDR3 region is CASSLTGGQGNTDTQYF. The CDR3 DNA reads TGTGCCAGCAGCTTAACGGGGGGACAGGGGAACACAGATACGCAGTATTTT.

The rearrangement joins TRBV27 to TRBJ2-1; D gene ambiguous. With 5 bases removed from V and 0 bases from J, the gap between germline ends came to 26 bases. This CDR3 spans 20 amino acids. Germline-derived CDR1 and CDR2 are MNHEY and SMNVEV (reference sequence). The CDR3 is CASSPPPQQARRSSYNEQFF. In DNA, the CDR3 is TGTGCCAGCAGTCCACCCCCCCAGCAGGCGCGCAGAAGCTCCTACAATGAGCAGTTCTTC.

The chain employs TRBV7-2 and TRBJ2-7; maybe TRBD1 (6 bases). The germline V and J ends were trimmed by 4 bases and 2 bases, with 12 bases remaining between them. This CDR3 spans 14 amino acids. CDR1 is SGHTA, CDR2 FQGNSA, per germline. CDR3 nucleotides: TGTGCCAGCAGCTCCCGGGACAATACCTACGAGCAGTACTTC. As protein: CASSSRDNTYEQYF.

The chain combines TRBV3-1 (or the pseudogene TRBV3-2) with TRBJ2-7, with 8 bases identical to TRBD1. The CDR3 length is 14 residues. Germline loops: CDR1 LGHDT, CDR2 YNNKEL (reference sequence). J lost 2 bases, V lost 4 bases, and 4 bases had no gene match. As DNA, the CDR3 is TGTGCCAGCAGCCCATGGACAGGGACCTACGAGCAGTACTTC. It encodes CASSPWTGTYEQYF.